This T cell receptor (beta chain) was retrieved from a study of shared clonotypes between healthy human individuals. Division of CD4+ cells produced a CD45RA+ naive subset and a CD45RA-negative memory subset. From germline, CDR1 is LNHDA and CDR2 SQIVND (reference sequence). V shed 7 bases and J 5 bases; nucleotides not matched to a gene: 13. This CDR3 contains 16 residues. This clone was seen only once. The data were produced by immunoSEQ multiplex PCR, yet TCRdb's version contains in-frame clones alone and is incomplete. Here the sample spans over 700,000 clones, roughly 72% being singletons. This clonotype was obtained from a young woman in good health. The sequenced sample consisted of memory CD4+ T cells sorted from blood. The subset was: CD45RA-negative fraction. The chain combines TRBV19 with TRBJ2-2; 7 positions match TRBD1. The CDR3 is CASTIQGNTLTGELFF. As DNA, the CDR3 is TGTGCCAGTACCATACAGGGGAACACTCTTACCGGGGAGCTGTTTTTT. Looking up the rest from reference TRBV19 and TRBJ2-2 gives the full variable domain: DGGITQSPKYLFRKEGQNVTLSCEQNLNHDAMYWYRQDPGQGLRLIYYSQIVNDFQKGDIAEGYSVSREKKESFPLTVTSAQKNPTAFYLCASTIQGNTLTGELFFGEGSRLTVL.